This T cell receptor beta chain was identified during a study of cytomegalovirus exposure and HLA in healthy donors. General study results and limits: It was shown in a later analysis that HLA-associated TCR beta chains were more clonally expanded than other, equally common chains.

The germline V gene has CDR1 SGDLS and CDR2 YYNGEE. The CDR3 consists of 15 residues. Use of 60 Vbeta and 13 Jbeta primers characterized the PCR. Assay: immunoSEQ multiplex PCR; the TCRdb copy retains only in-frame clones and omits some. The sample lists some 81,000 clones; around 72% were seen once. This clone has only one observation. Its target is unknown. Germline is not matched at one junction end, which may reflect a read error. The rearrangement joins TRBV9 to TRBJ1-3; 7 bases are shared with TRBD1. This TCR derives from a woman aged 40-49 years in good health and CMV-seropositive. Sequenced: PBMCs. The chain's CDR3 is CANSASTGSGNTIYF. The CDR3 nucleotides read TGTGCCAACAGCGCCTCGACAGGGTCTGGAAACACCATATATTTT.